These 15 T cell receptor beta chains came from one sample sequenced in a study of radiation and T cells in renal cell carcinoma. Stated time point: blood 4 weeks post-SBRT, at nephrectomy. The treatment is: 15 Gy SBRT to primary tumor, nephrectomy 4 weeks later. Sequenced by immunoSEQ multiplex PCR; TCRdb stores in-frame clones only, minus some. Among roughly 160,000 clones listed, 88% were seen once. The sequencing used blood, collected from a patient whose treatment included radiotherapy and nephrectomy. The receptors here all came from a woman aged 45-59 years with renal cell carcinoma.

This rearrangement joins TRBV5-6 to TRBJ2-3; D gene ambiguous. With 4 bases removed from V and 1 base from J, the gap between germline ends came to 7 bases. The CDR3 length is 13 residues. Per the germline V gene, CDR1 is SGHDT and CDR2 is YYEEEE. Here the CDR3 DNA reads TGTGCCAGCAGCCCGGTGGGCACAGATACGCAGTATTTT. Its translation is CASSPVGTDTQYF.

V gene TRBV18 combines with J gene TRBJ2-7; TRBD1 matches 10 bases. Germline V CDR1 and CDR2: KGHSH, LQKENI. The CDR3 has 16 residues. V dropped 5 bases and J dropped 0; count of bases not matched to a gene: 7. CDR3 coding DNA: TGTGCCAGCTCATCAGGGACAGGGGCCCTCTCCTACGAGCAGTACTTC. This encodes CASSSGTGALSYEQYF.

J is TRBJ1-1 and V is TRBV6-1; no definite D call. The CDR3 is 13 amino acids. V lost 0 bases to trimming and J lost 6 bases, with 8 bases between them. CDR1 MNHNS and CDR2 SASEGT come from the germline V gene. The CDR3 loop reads CASSEAMSSEAFF. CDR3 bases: TGTGCCAGCAGTGAAGCCATGTCATCTGAAGCTTTCTTT.

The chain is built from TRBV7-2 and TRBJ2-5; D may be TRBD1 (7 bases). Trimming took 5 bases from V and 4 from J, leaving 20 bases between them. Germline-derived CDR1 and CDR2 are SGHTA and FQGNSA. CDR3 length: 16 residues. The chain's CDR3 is CASSARRGPGRETQYF. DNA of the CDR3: TGTGCCAGCAGCGCGCGAAGGGGGCCCGGGAGAGAGACCCAGTACTTC.

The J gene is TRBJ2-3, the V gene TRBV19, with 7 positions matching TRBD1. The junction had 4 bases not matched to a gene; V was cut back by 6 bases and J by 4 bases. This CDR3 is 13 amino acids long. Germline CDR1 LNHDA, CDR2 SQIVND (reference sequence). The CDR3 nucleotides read TGTGCCAGTAGCACAGGGGCTTCAGATACGCAGTATTTT. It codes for CASSTGASDTQYF.

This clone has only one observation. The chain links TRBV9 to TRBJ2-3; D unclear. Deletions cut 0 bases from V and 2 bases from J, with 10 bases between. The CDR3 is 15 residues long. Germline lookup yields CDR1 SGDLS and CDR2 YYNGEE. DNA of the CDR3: TGTGCCAGCAGCGTAGTAGGTCAGGACACAGATACGCAGTATTTT. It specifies CASSVVGQDTDTQYF.

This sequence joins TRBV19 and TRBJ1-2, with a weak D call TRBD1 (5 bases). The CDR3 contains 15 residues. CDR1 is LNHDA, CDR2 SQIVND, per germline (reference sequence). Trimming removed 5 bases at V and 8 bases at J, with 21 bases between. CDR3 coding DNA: TGTGCCAGTAGTCTCCCGGGGGAGGGAATGCCGGGCTACACCTTC. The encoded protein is CASSLPGEGMPGYTF.

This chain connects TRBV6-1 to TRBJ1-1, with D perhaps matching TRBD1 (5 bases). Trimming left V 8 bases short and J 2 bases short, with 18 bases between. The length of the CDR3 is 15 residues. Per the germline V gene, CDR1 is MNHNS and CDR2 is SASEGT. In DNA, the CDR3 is TGTGCCAGCGATTTTGGGGGGACGGTAAACACTGAAGCTTTCTTT. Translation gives CASDFGGTVNTEAFF.

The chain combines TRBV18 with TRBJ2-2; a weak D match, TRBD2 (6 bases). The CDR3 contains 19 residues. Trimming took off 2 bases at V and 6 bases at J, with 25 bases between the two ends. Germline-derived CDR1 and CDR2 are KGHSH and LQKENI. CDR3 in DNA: TGTGCCAGCTCACCAAGTTCCCCCGGGACTTCATCAGAGGCCGGGGAGCTGTTTTTT. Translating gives CASSPSSPGTSSEAGELFF. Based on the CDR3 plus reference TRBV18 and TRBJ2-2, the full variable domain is NAGVMQNPRHLVRRRGQEARLRCSPMKGHSHVYWYRQLPEEGLKFMVYLQKENIIDESGMPKERFSAEFPKEGPSILRIQQVVRGDSAAYFCASSPSSPGTSSEAGELFFGEGSRLTVL.

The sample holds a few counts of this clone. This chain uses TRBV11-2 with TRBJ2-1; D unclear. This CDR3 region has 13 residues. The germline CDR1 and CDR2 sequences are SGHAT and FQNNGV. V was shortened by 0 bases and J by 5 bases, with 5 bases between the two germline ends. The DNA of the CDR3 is TGTGCCAGCAGCTTAGATGGGGACAATGAGCAGTTCTTC. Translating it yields CASSLDGDNEQFF. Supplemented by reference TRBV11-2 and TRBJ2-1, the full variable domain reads EAGVAQSPRYKIIEKRQSVAFWCNPISGHATLYWYQQILGQGPKLLIQFQNNGVVDDSQLPKDRFSAERLKGVDSTLKIQPAKLEDSAVYLCASSLDGDNEQFFGPGTRLTVL.

The CDR3 sequence is CASSLDEGRSQPQHF. The CDR3 DNA is TGTGCCAGCAGCTTGGATGAGGGAAGGAGCCAGCCCCAGCATTTT. The gene calls are TRBV5-4 and TRBJ1-5; D is unclear. Per germline, CDR1 SGHNT and CDR2 YYREEE (reference sequence). Trimming took 0 bases from V and 7 from J, leaving 14 bases between them. This CDR3 comprises 15 residues.

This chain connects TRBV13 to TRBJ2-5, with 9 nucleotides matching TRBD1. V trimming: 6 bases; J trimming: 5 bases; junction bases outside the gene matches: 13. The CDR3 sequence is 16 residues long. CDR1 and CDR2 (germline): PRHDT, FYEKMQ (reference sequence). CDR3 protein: CASSPLQGAVGETQYF. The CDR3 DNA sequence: TGTGCCAGCAGTCCTTTACAGGGGGCGGTAGGCGAGACCCAGTACTTC.

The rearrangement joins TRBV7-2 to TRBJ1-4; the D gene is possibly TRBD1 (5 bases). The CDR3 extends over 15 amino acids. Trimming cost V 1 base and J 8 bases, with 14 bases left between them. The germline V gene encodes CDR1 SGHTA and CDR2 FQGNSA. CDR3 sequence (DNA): TGTGCCAGCAGCTTAGAAGGCCAGGGTGACGAAAAACTGTTTTTT. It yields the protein CASSLEGQGDEKLFF.

CDR3 sequence: CASSLRRGNTEAFF. The CDR3 nucleotides read TGTGCCAGCAGCTTAAGGCGGGGGAACACTGAAGCTTTCTTT. The rearrangement links TRBV7-2 to TRBJ1-1; D ambiguous. V was trimmed by 2 bases and J by 1 base, leaving 8 bases between them. The CDR3 is 14 residues long. Germline V gene data show CDR1 as SGHTA and CDR2 as FQGNSA.

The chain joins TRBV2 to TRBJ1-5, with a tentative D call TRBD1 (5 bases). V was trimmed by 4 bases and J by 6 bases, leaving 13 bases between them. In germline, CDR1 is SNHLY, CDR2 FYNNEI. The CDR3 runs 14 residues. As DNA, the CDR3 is TGTGCCAGCAGTGGTCCGGGGGGTAGTCAGCCCCAGCATTTT. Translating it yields CASSGPGGSQPQHF.